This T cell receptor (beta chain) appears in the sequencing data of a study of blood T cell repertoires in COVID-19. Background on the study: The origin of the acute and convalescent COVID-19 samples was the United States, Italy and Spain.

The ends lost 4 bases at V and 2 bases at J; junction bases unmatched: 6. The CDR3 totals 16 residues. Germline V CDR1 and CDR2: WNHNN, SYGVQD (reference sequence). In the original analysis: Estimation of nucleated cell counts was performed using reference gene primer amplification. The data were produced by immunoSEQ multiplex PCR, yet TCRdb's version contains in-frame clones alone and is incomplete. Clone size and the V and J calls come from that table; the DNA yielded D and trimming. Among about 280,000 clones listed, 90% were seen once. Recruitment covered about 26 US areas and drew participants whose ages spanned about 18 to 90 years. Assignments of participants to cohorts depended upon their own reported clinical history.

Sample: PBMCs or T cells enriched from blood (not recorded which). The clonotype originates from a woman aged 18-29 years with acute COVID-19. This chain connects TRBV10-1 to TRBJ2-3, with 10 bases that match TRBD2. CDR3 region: CASSGGTSGTTDTQYF. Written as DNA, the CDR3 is TGCGCCAGCAGTGGTGGAACTAGCGGGACCACAGATACGCAGTATTTT.